This passage covers 10 T cell receptor beta chains from one sample sequenced in a study of CXCR3-negative and CXCR3-positive naive CD8 T cells (dated by TCRdb to between 2018 and 2021). Sequencing took place on a NextSeq 550. The Human TCR Profiling Kit (MiLaboratory) was used to prepare UMI-labeled 5' RACE TRB cDNA libraries. The reads were reprocessed in TCRdb, with one entry per CDR3 protein sequence and no accompanying DNA. This sample's table contains some 130,000 distinct CDR3 sequences. The ten biggest clones cover nearly 0.5% of the sample. Sequencing was carried out using naive CXCR3- CD8+ T cells from blood. In the paper's terms, the cell subset or site label means: CD45RO-CCR7+CD27+CD95- naive CD8+ T cells lacking CXCR3 (TNR3-). Receptors originate from a human donor in good health. Some clones in this sample may be carry-over from other donors' samples.

The CDR3: CASSQDRDQETQYF. This chain links TRBV7-9 with TRBJ2-5; TCRdb calls TRBD1, which cannot be checked without DNA. CDR1 and CDR2 (germline): SEHNR, FQNEAQ (reference sequence). The CDR3 loop spans 14 amino acids.

The chain links TRBV7-9 to TRBJ2-7; TCRdb's D call of TRBD1 is untestable without DNA. This CDR3 spans 14 amino acids. Germline values: CDR1 SEHNR, CDR2 FQNEAQ (reference sequence). The CDR3 is CASTAGQGAYEQYF.

The rearrangement joins TRBV4-3 to TRBJ2-7; the TCRdb D gene call, TRBD2, has no DNA to confirm it. CDR3 length: 16 residues. Germline-derived CDR1 and CDR2 are LGHNA and YSLEER. The CDR3 sequence: CASSQDWQGGPYEQYF.

The chain links TRBV6-6 to TRBJ2-1; checking the TCRdb D call of TRBD2 is not possible without DNA. The germline V gene has CDR1 MNHNY and CDR2 SVGAGI (reference sequence). The CDR3 is 12 amino acids. CDR3 loop: CASSYSQGQQFF.

The CDR3 spells CASSFGGPSYEQYF. The gene calls are TRBV7-9 and TRBJ2-7; lacking DNA, the TRBD1 call made by TCRdb goes unchecked. Germline V CDR1 and CDR2: SEHNR, FQNEAQ (reference sequence). The CDR3 spans 14 residues.

The chain has TRBV29-1 and TRBJ2-3. CDR3 length equals 14 residues. Germline-derived CDR1 and CDR2 are SQVTM and ANQGSEA. CDR3 in amino acids: CSVEWSSSADTQYF.

The chain's CDR3 is CASSLAPVGPRNEQFF. This chain uses TRBV5-1 with TRBJ2-1; TCRdb gives TRBD1 as the D gene, but with no DNA this cannot be confirmed. Germline assignment: CDR1 SGHRS and CDR2 YFSETQ. The CDR3 has 16 amino acids.

The V call is TRBV20-1, the J call TRBJ1-2; as DNA is missing, the TRBD1 call by TCRdb cannot be tested. The CDR3 has 13 residues. Germline CDR1 is DFQATT and CDR2 is SNEGSKA (reference sequence). The CDR3 loop is CSARLTGNYGYTF.

CDR3 sequence reads: CSVIRPPGELFF. The chain couples TRBV29-1 to TRBJ2-2; TCRdb names TRBD1, which stays unverified in the absence of DNA. The CDR3 covers 12 residues. From germline, CDR1 is SQVTM and CDR2 ANQGSEA.

The chain joins TRBV6-4 to TRBJ2-2; TCRdb's D call, TRBD1, is unchecked because there is no DNA. The CDR3 is 15 amino acids. Germline V gene data show CDR1 as MRHNA and CDR2 as SNTAGT. CDR3 amino acids: CASSDSTGVTGELFF.